This is a list of T cell receptor beta chains from one sample in a study of CD8 T cells in ankylosing spondylitis. TCRdb fed the 5' RACE reads into MiXCR, producing one record per CDR3 protein. The sample has some 450,000 distinct CDR3 sequences, 17% seen once; the top ten hold 1%. Specimen: blood, either unsorted or a sorted T cell fraction (not recorded which). Receptors were obtained from a male donor with ankylosing spondylitis. CDR3s include the opening cysteine and the closing phenylalanine or tryptophan. Each record gives: clone size, V gene, J gene, D gene, CDR3 DNA, CDR3 protein. The D gene is left open where the match is weak. A row's size may be missing; if present it is once, few, many or a size class.

.	TRBV6-5	TRBJ2-7	.	TGTGCCAGCAGTACTACCTACAGGGTTGAGCAGTACTTC	CASSTTYRVEQYF
many	TRBV15	TRBJ2-1	TRBD2	TGTGCCACCACCGAAGCGGGAAGAGTGGGGAATGAGCAGTTCTTC	CATTEAGRVGNEQFF
.	TRBV7-2	TRBJ2-1	.	TGTGCCAGCAGCTTAAGACAAGGCTACTACAATGAGCAGTTCTTC	CASSLRQGYYNEQFF
.	TRBV25-1	TRBJ1-1	.	TGTGCCAGCAGACAGTACACGAACACTGAAGCTTTCTTT	CASRQYTNTEAFF
.	TRBV11-2	TRBJ1-6	.	TGTGCCAGCAGCTTAGGAGTCGACGCCTCACCCCTCCACTTT	CASSLGVDASPLHF
.	TRBV7-2	TRBJ2-1	.	TGTGCCAGCAGCTTGGACACGCTCGGGGCGTATGAGCAGTTCTTC	CASSLDTLGAYEQFF
.	TRBV20-1	TRBJ2-1	.	TGCAGTGCTAGTCGACAGTACAATGAGCAGTTCTTC	CSASRQYNEQFF
few	TRBV7-6	TRBJ2-2	.	TGTGCCAGCAGCCCCCGGCAGGGAAGAACCGGGGAGCTGTTTTTT	CASSPRQGRTGELFF
.	TRBV4-3	TRBJ2-3	.	TGCGCCAGCAGCCAAGATACGAGCACAGATACGCAGTATTTT	CASSQDTSTDTQYF
few	TRBV19	TRBJ1-6	TRBD1	TGTGCCAGTGGGGACAGGGGAGGGACGTCGGATTCACCCCTCCACTTT	CASGDRGGTSDSPLHF
.	TRBV30	TRBJ2-7	.	TGTGCCTGGAGTGAGGGATACGAGCAGTACTTC	CAWSEGYEQYF
few	TRBV10-3	TRBJ1-4	TRBD1	TGTGCCATCAGTCCAGGGGGAACTAATGAAAAACTGTTTTTT	CAISPGGTNEKLFF
many	TRBV7-2	TRBJ1-4	.	TGTGCCAGCAGCCTAAAGGAAAAACTGTTTTTT	CASSLKEKLFF
many	TRBV4-1	TRBJ2-2	.	TGCGCCAGCAGCATTCAGCTTACAGCCCCCTGGAACACCGGGGAGCTGTTTTTT	CASSIQLTAPWNTGELFF
few	TRBV5-1	TRBJ2-1	.	TGCGCCAGCAGCTTGGCCGTCGCAGGTATTACCAATGAGCAGTTCTTC	CASSLAVAGITNEQFF
few	TRBV6-1	TRBJ2-1	.	TGTGCCAGCAGTCCCGGAAGGGACTACAATGAGCAGTTCTTC	CASSPGRDYNEQFF
.	TRBV20-1	TRBJ2-2	TRBD2	TGCAGTGCTAGCCCCGCGGGGGAGGCCGGGGAGCTGTTTTTT	CSASPAGEAGELFF
.	TRBV6-5	TRBJ2-1	.	TGTGCCAGCAGTTACGGCAGCTCGCAGTTCTTC	CASSYGSSQFF
.	TRBV12-3/TRBV12-4	TRBJ1-2	.	TGTGCCAGCAGTGTTAAAGGACAGTATGGCTACACCTTC	CASSVKGQYGYTF
few	TRBV25-1	TRBJ2-2	.	TGTGCCAGCAGTGAATATGAAGGGGTCACCGGGGAGCTGTTTTTT	CASSEYEGVTGELFF
.	TRBV2	TRBJ1-5	.	TGTGCCAGCAGTGATGACGGGACCCTAAGTCGCAATCAGCCCCAGCATTTT	CASSDDGTLSRNQPQHF
.	TRBV18	TRBJ2-3	.	TGTGCCAGCTCAACAAGGGTTTCGGGCACAGATACGCAGTATTTT	CASSTRVSGTDTQYF
.	TRBV7-3	TRBJ2-1	.	TGTGCCAGCAGCATGACTGGGTCCTACAATGAGCAGTTCTTC	CASSMTGSYNEQFF
.	TRBV3-1	TRBJ2-2	.	TGTGCCAGCAGCCAAGACGGTACAGGGCGCGGGGAGCTGTTTTTT	CASSQDGTGRGELFF
few	TRBV9	TRBJ2-2	TRBD2	TGTGCCAGCAGCGTAGACGCGGGAGGATTTAGGACCGGGGAGCTGTTTTTT	CASSVDAGGFRTGELFF
.	TRBV3-1	TRBJ2-4	.	TGTGCCAGCAGCCCCCAGGGAGTGGGGAAACGGATTCAGTACTTC	CASSPQGVGKRIQYF
.	TRBV7-2	TRBJ1-2	.	TGTGCCAGCACCCTCATGGGGGGCGGGTATGGCTACACCTTC	CASTLMGGGYGYTF
few	TRBV4-1	TRBJ2-7	.	TGCGCCAGCAGCGGCCGGGACACGGTGAACGAGCAGTACTTC	CASSGRDTVNEQYF
.	TRBV19	TRBJ2-1	TRBD2	TGTGCCAGTAGTATCAGACTAGCGGGAGGGCTGAGCTCCTACAATGAGCAGTTCTTC	CASSIRLAGGLSSYNEQFF
few	TRBV7-3	TRBJ1-1	TRBD1	TGTGCCAGCAGACGGACAGGGGCCACTGAAGCTTTCTTT	CASRRTGATEAFF
many	TRBV7-2	TRBJ1-2	.	TGTGCCAGCAGCAGTGGCAGTAGCTACACCTTC	CASSSGSSYTF
.	TRBV21-1	TRBJ1-5	.	TGTGCCAGCAGCAGAAAGGGCAGGGTGAGTCAGCCCCAGCATTTT	CASSRKGRVSQPQHF
.	TRBV5-1	TRBJ1-3	.	TGCGCCAGCAGCTCCGGGGGCTCGGAAGGAAACACCATATATTTT	CASSSGGSEGNTIYF
few	TRBV30	TRBJ2-7	.	TGTGCCTGGAGAGGGGCTTACGAGCAGTACTTC	CAWRGAYEQYF
.	TRBV12-3/TRBV12-4	TRBJ2-2	TRBD2	TGTGCCAGCAGCCACAGGACTAGCGGGAGGGCGAACACCGGGGAGCTGTTTTTT	CASSHRTSGRANTGELFF